The rows below give T cell receptor beta chains drawn from one sample of a study of T cell responses to AZD1222 COVID-19 vaccine. Sequencing used immunoSEQ multiplex PCR; TCRdb keeps in-frame clones, though not all of them. This table holds more than 250,000 clones, over 85% found once. The specimen was peripheral blood, collected on day 0 of AZD1222 vaccination. Receptor source: an adult in good health. Both conserved end residues are part of each CDR3. The D gene is left open where the match is weak. Rows may omit the clone size; those that give it use once, few, many or a size class.

NA,TRBV2,NA,TRBJ1-2,CASGEVYGYTF,TGTGCCAGTGGGGAGGTCTATGGCTACACCTTC
NA,TRBV5-1,NA,TRBJ1-1,CASSFGTSSNTEAFF,TGCGCCAGCAGCTTTGGTACGTCCAGTAACACTGAAGCTTTCTTT
NA,TRBV28,NA,TRBJ2-3,CASSLPIGGAQYF,TGTGCCAGCAGTTTACCGATAGGTGGGGCGCAGTATTTT
NA,TRBV28,once,TRBJ2-3,CASSPAGRGNTDTQYF,TGTGCCAGCAGCCCGGCCGGGCGGGGAAACACAGATACGCAGTATTTT
TRBD1,TRBV19,NA,TRBJ1-5,CASSRIRDRIESQHF,TGTGCCAGTAGTCGGATCCGGGACAGAATTGAATCCCAGCATTTT
NA,TRBV5-1,NA,TRBJ1-1,CASSPAGNTEAFF,TGCGCCAGCAGCCCAGCGGGGAACACTGAAGCTTTCTTT
NA,TRBV7-2,NA,TRBJ2-5,CASSLNVAVETQYF,TGTGCCAGCAGCTTAAACGTAGCCGTAGAGACCCAGTACTTC
NA,TRBV18,NA,TRBJ1-1,CASSPKRNTEAFF,TGTGCCAGCTCACCCAAAAGGAACACTGAAGCTTTCTTT
TRBD1,TRBV27,NA,TRBJ1-2,CASSLRDRGNYGYTF,TGTGCCAGCAGTCTCCGGGACAGGGGAAACTATGGCTACACCTTC
NA,TRBV4-3,once,TRBJ1-1,CASSQVGRGAFF,TGCGCCAGCAGCCAAGTTGGACGGGGGGCTTTCTTT
NA,TRBV29-1,once,TRBJ2-1,CSVDGKGFSEQFF,TGCAGCGTTGACGGAAAAGGGTTTAGTGAGCAGTTCTTC
NA,TRBV11-3,NA,TRBJ2-7,CASTIICPNF,TGTGCCAGCACCATAATCTGCCCTAACTTC
NA,TRBV20-1,NA,TRBJ2-1,CSARGANEQFF,TGCAGTGCTAGAGGAGCCAATGAGCAGTTCTTC
NA,TRBV19,NA,TRBJ1-2,CASSPSAPDYGYTF,TGTGCCAGTAGTCCCTCCGCACCAGACTATGGCTACACCTTC
TRBD1,TRBV5-5,NA,TRBJ2-3,CASSSGTGGGRLPDTQYF,TGTGCCAGCAGCTCCGGGACAGGGGGTGGAAGGCTTCCAGATACGCAGTATTTT
TRBD2,TRBV15,NA,TRBJ2-3,CATSRGAGEIDTQYF,TGTGCCACCAGCAGAGGGGCGGGAGAAATAGATACGCAGTATTTT
TRBD1,TRBV6-5,NA,TRBJ1-5,CASFTGGRNQPQHF,TGTGCCAGCTTCACAGGGGGTAGGAATCAGCCCCAGCATTTT
NA,TRBV10-2,NA,TRBJ1-1,CASSESVWGRDTEAFF,TGCGCCAGCAGTGAGTCGGTATGGGGGCGCGACACTGAAGCTTTCTTT
NA,TRBV30,NA,TRBJ1-1,CAWKVTVNTEAFF,TGTGCCTGGAAGGTGACGGTTAACACTGAAGCTTTCTTT
NA,TRBV29-1,NA,TRBJ2-7,CSVEAKSGAFYEQYF,TGCAGCGTTGAAGCGAAATCGGGGGCATTTTACGAGCAGTACTTC
TRBD2,TRBV5-1,NA,TRBJ2-1,CASSLESGGWNEQFF,TGCGCCAGCAGCTTGGAAAGCGGGGGGTGGAATGAGCAGTTCTTC
NA,TRBV5-1,NA,TRBJ1-2,CASSLDRLSYGYTF,TGCGCCAGCAGCTTGGACAGGTTGTCGTATGGCTACACCTTC
NA,TRBV30,NA,TRBJ2-1,CAWSVTVGNEQFF,TGTGCCTGGAGTGTAACCGTGGGGAATGAGCAGTTCTTC
NA,TRBV30,NA,TRBJ2-3,CAWSVSTDTQYF,TGTGCCTGGAGTGTAAGCACAGATACGCAGTATTTT
NA,TRBV18,NA,TRBJ2-5,CASSPLSNQETQYF,TGTGCCAGCTCACCACTGAGCAACCAAGAGACCCAGTACTTC
NA,TRBV5-1,NA,TRBJ2-5,CASRVAEETQYF,TGCGCCAGCAGGGTTGCTGAAGAGACCCAGTACTTC
NA,TRBV7-8,NA,TRBJ1-1,CASSLVGTNAIEAFF,TGTGCCAGCAGCTTAGTCGGGACAAACGCCATTGAAGCTTTCTTT
NA,TRBV6-5,NA,TRBJ1-2,CASTARPAIRYTF,TGTGCCAGCACCGCCCGGCCAGCGATACGCTACACCTTC
TRBD2,TRBV7-9,few,TRBJ2-1,CASSFGGAIHEQFF,TGTGCCAGCAGCTTCGGGGGGGCTATTCATGAGCAGTTCTTC
TRBD2,TRBV9,NA,TRBJ2-2,CASSFSGTSVTGELFF,TGTGCCAGCAGCTTTTCCGGGACTAGCGTAACCGGGGAGCTGTTTTTT
NA,TRBV24-1,once,TRBJ2-2,CATSDFMAGELFF,TGTGCCACCAGTGATTTTATGGCCGGGGAGCTGTTTTTT
NA,TRBV4-2,NA,TRBJ1-2,CASSQEPRALANYGYTF,TGTGCCAGCAGCCAAGAACCCAGGGCCCTCGCTAACTATGGCTACACCTTC
NA,TRBV30,NA,TRBJ1-5,CAWGRGGVNQPQHF,TGTGCCTGGGGCCGGGGGGGAGTCAATCAGCCCCAGCATTTT
TRBD1,TRBV5-1,NA,TRBJ1-5,CASSAGGPNQPQHF,TGCGCCAGCAGCGCAGGGGGCCCGAATCAGCCCCAGCATTTT
TRBD1,TRBV11-2,once,TRBJ1-2,CASSSTRRRGRIGYGYTF,TGTGCCAGCAGCTCCACACGTCGCAGGGGGCGGATAGGCTATGGCTACACCTTC
NA,TRBV5-1,NA,TRBJ1-5,CASSGDTGQPQHF,TGCGCCAGCAGCGGGGACACCGGGCAGCCCCAGCATTTT
TRBD2,TRBV7-9,NA,TRBJ2-1,CASSSPRTSGNSYNEQFF,TGTGCCAGCAGCTCACCCCGGACTAGCGGGAATTCGTACAATGAGCAGTTCTTC
TRBD2,TRBV7-2,NA,TRBJ2-7,CASSLLGGSSYEQYF,TGTGCCAGCAGTCTCCTGGGAGGGAGCTCCTACGAGCAGTACTTC
TRBD1,TRBV10-3,NA,TRBJ2-7,CAISELDRDYEQYF,TGTGCCATCAGTGAGCTGGACAGGGACTACGAGCAGTACTTC
NA,TRBV29-1,NA,TRBJ2-3,CSVGGVTDTQYF,TGCAGCGTTGGTGGGGTGACAGATACGCAGTATTTT
TRBD2,TRBV10-3,NA,TRBJ2-2,CATLAAAPGELFF,TGTGCCACTCTAGCGGCCGCCCCCGGGGAGCTGTTTTTT
TRBD1,TRBV5-1,NA,TRBJ1-6,CASRFTGDNSPLHF,TGCGCCAGCAGGTTCACAGGGGACAATTCACCCCTCCACTTT